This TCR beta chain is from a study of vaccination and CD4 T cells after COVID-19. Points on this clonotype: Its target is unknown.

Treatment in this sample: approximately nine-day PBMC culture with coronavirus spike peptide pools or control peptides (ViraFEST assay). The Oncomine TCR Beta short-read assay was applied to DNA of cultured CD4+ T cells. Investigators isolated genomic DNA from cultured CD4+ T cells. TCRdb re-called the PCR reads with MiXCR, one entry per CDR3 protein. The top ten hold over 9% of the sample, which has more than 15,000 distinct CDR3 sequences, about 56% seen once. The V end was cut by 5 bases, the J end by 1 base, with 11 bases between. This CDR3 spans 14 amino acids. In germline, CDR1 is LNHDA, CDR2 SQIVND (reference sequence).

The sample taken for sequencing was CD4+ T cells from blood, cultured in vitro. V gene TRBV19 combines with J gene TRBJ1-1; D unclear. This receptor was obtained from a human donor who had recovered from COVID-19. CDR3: CASSPAPGNTEAFF. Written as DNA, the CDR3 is TGTGCCAGTAGTCCGGCCCCAGGGAACACTGAAGCTTTCTTT.